One T cell receptor (beta chain) is described in this entry. Its target is not known. This specimen belongs to a study of T cell responses to AZD1222 COVID-19 vaccine. This CDR3 comprises 17 residues. Germline V gives CDR1 LNHDA, CDR2 SQIVND (reference sequence). With V trimmed by 0 bases and J by 4 bases, 6 bases remained unmatched. Study observations and caveats: Regions 160-218 and 743-854 dominated among vaccine-associated CD4 TCRs spanning spike. Compared with day 0, the breadth and depth of the Spike-specific TCR repertoire rose significantly after two doses of AZD1222. Targeting of unmutated variant regions was reportedly seen in nearly half of spike-specific TCRs.

TCRdb's table, derived via immunoSEQ multiplex PCR, lists solely in-frame clones and lacks some. The sample records some 120,000 clones, roughly nine tenths being singletons. Sequenced here: peripheral blood, sampled 28 days after the second AZD1222 dose. The J gene is TRBJ2-2, the V gene TRBV19; TRBD1 agrees at 9 bases. The sequence was obtained from an adult who received the AZD1222 COVID-19 vaccine. The CDR3 coding sequence is TGTGCCAGTAGTATAGATCCGGGACAGGGAGCCACCGGGGAGCTGTTTTTT. This gives the protein CASSIDPGQGATGELFF.